Listed below are T cell receptor beta chains from one sample, sequenced in a study of blood T cell repertoires in COVID-19. Here immunoSEQ multiplex PCR was the method, and the copy in TCRdb shows in-frame clones only, minus some. The data hold 100,000 to 150,000 clones, with 88% observed a single time. Sequencing was carried out using peripheral blood. These receptors came from a human donor in a cohort sampled during active COVID-19. The CDR3 runs from the conserved cysteine through the conserved F or W. A D gene is named only where the DNA matches it firmly. A row's size may be missing; if present it is once, few, many or a size class.

-	TRBV10-1	TRBJ2-2	-	CASSRNTGELFF	TGCGCCAGTTCGAGGAACACCGGGGAGCTGTTTTTT
-	TRBV24-1	TRBJ2-1	-	CATSDPTRDYNEQFF	TGTGCCACCAGTGACCCTACGCGGGACTACAATGAGCAGTTCTTC
-	TRBV19	TRBJ1-4	-	CASSIGQVSEKLFF	TGTGCCAGTAGTATTGGCCAGGTTTCGGAAAAACTGTTTTTT
-	TRBV11-1	TRBJ2-5	TRBD1	CASSFGVTGVETQYF	TGTGCCAGCAGCTTCGGCGTCACAGGGGTCGAGACCCAGTACTTC
-	TRBV18	TRBJ2-3	-	CASSPSSSQDTQYF	TGTGCCAGCTCACCCTCGAGTAGCCAAGATACGCAGTATTTT
-	TRBV6-2/TRBV6-3	TRBJ2-7	TRBD1	CASSYLQGPEQYF	TGTGCCAGCAGTTACCTACAGGGGCCCGAGCAGTACTTC
-	TRBV10-3	TRBJ2-3	TRBD1	CATVGQDTDTQYF	TGTGCCACCGTGGGACAGGACACAGATACGCAGTATTTT
-	TRBV28	TRBJ2-2	-	CASTRTGELFF	TGTGCCAGCACGAGGACCGGGGAGCTGTTTTTT
-	TRBV30	TRBJ2-7	-	CAWSGDYEQYF	TGTGCCTGGAGTGGAGACTACGAGCAGTACTTC
few	TRBV2	TRBJ1-1	-	CASSVGLGTEAFF	TGTGCCAGCAGTGTCGGGTTGGGCACTGAAGCTTTCTTT
once	TRBV5-1	TRBJ2-3	-	CASSPRTDPYTDTQYF	TGCGCCAGCAGCCCCCGGACAGATCCTTACACAGATACGCAGTATTTT
-	TRBV2	TRBJ1-5	-	CASRREVEQPQHF	TGTGCCAGCAGGCGGGAGGTGGAACAGCCCCAGCATTTT
-	TRBV21-1	TRBJ2-1	-	CARVSERVPPDEQFF	TGTGCCAGGGTATCGGAGAGGGTGCCCCCTGATGAGCAGTTCTTC
-	TRBV6-5	TRBJ1-2	-	CASTLPRPPYGYTF	TGTGCCAGCACCCTACCCCGCCCGCCCTATGGCTACACCTTC
-	TRBV3-1/TRBV3-2	TRBJ1-1	-	CASSQDFAGVNTEAFF	TGTGCCAGCAGCCAAGATTTCGCAGGGGTTAACACTGAAGCTTTCTTT
once	TRBV7-2	TRBJ1-2	-	CASSPQGHYGYTF	TGTGCCAGCAGCCCCCAGGGTCACTATGGCTACACCTTC